These 9 T cell receptor beta chains came from one sample sequenced in a study of CD8 T cells in cerebrospinal fluid in Alzheimer's disease. TCRdb reprocessed the 10x single-cell sequencing reads and reports one entry per CDR3 protein, with no DNA. The sample includes over a thousand distinct CDR3 sequences. Sequencing was done on a sample of cerebrospinal fluid. The receptors were gathered from a human donor in good health.

Judged by frequency, this clonotype is medium-sized. V and J are TRBV28 and TRBJ1-2; TCRdb selects TRBD1, and the lack of DNA leaves this call unchecked. CDR1 is MDHEN, CDR2 SYDVKM, per germline. The CDR3 runs 13 residues. The CDR3 sequence: CASSFYSGDGYTF.

By frequency, this clonotype is large. CDR3 amino acids: CASSYSTSGRFGGTDTQYF. This chain uses TRBV6-6 with TRBJ2-3; TCRdb names TRBD2, which stays unverified in the absence of DNA. The CDR3 sequence is 19 residues long. CDR1 and CDR2 (germline): MNHNY, SVGAGI (reference sequence).

By frequency, this clonotype is large. The chain combines TRBV18 with TRBJ2-1; TCRdb names TRBD1, which stays unverified in the absence of DNA. There are 14 residues in the CDR3. Germline V gene sequence: CDR1 KGHSH, CDR2 LQKENI. CDR3 region: CASSRSWENNEQFF. Filled out from reference TRBV18 and TRBJ2-1, the complete variable domain reads NAGVMQNPRHLVRRRGQEARLRCSPMKGHSHVYWYRQLPEEGLKFMVYLQKENIIDESGMPKERFSAEFPKEGPSILRIQQVVRGDSAAYFCASSRSWENNEQFFGPGTRLTVL.

This clonotype is labeled medium-sized based on frequency. The V and J genes are TRBV7-9 and TRBJ1-1; absent DNA, TCRdb's TRBD1 call cannot be checked. Germline V gene lookup returns CDR1 SEHNR and CDR2 FQNEAQ (reference sequence). The CDR3 sequence is 16 residues long. CDR3 amino acids: CASSLDLGAQNTEAFF.

By frequency, this clonotype is medium-sized. The CDR3 sequence is CASTQGPWTDTQYF. This chain joins TRBV12-3 or TRBV12-4 and TRBJ2-3; TCRdb lists TRBD2, though no DNA is available to test this call. The CDR3 runs 14 residues.

Judged by frequency, this clonotype is large. The chain couples TRBV25-1 to TRBJ2-1; TCRdb's assignment of TRBD1 cannot be checked, as there is no DNA. The germline gives CDR1 MGHDK, CDR2 SYGVNS. The CDR3 is 12 residues long. CDR3 protein: CASSEGRQEQFF.

According to its frequency, this clonotype is medium-sized. The chain carries TRBV12-3 or TRBV12-4 and TRBJ2-3; TCRdb calls TRBD2, which cannot be checked without DNA. This CDR3 spans 16 amino acids. CDR3 loop: CASSSKTSGRVDTQYF.

According to its frequency, this clonotype is medium-sized. This sequence joins TRBV11-2 and TRBJ2-7; TCRdb outputs TRBD2, but without DNA this stays unchecked. CDR1 and CDR2 (germline): SGHAT, FQNNGV. The CDR3 has 15 amino acids. The CDR3 region is CASSPRGGGSYEQYF.

Considering frequency, this clonotype is medium-sized. The V gene is TRBV11-2, the J gene TRBJ2-7; TCRdb reports TRBD1, a call that lacks DNA to check it against. The CDR3 length is 15 residues. CDR1 and CDR2 (germline): SGHAT, FQNNGV. The CDR3 is CASRAPGQGRYEQYF.